This T cell receptor beta chain was retrieved from a study of cytomegalovirus exposure and HLA in healthy donors. As for the study in general: The 120 or so validation repertoires used the same platform as the roughly 670 first-cohort repertoires, a later analysis reported.

Germline V gene lookup returns CDR1 SQVTM and CDR2 ANQGSEA. This CDR3 region has 14 residues. V lost 5 bases and J lost 4; bases outside the gene matches: 7. Study-wide results and limits: The study listed about 150 cytomegalovirus-associated TCR beta chains.

TCRdb's table, derived via immunoSEQ multiplex PCR, lists solely in-frame clones and lacks some. The sample includes around 200,000 clones, 84% of them seen just once. Comments on this clone: Its cognate antigen is unknown.

The sequencing input was PBMCs. The receptor's source is a woman aged 18-35 years in good health and CMV-seropositive. This sequence joins TRBV29-1 and TRBJ1-2; 10 bases line up with TRBD1. DNA of the CDR3: TGCAGCGTTATAGGGGACAGGGGCCTCTATGGCTACACCTTC. Residues: CSVIGDRGLYGYTF.